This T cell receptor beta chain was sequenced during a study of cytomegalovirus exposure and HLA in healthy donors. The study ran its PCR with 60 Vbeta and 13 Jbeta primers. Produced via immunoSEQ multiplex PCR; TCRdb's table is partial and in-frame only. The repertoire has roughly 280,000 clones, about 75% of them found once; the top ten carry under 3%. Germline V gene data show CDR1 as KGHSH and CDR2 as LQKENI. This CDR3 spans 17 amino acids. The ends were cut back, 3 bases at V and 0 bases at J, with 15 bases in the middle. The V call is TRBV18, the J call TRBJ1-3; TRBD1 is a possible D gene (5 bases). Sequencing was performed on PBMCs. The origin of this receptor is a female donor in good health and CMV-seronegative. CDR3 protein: CASSPSPGGASGNTIYF. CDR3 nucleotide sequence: TGTGCCAGCTCACCCTCTCCCGGAGGGGCCTCTGGAAACACCATATATTTT. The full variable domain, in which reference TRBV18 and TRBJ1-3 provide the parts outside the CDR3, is NAGVMQNPRHLVRRRGQEARLRCSPMKGHSHVYWYRQLPEEGLKFMVYLQKENIIDESGMPKERFSAEFPKEGPSILRIQQVVRGDSAAYFCASSPSPGGASGNTIYFGEGSWLTVV.